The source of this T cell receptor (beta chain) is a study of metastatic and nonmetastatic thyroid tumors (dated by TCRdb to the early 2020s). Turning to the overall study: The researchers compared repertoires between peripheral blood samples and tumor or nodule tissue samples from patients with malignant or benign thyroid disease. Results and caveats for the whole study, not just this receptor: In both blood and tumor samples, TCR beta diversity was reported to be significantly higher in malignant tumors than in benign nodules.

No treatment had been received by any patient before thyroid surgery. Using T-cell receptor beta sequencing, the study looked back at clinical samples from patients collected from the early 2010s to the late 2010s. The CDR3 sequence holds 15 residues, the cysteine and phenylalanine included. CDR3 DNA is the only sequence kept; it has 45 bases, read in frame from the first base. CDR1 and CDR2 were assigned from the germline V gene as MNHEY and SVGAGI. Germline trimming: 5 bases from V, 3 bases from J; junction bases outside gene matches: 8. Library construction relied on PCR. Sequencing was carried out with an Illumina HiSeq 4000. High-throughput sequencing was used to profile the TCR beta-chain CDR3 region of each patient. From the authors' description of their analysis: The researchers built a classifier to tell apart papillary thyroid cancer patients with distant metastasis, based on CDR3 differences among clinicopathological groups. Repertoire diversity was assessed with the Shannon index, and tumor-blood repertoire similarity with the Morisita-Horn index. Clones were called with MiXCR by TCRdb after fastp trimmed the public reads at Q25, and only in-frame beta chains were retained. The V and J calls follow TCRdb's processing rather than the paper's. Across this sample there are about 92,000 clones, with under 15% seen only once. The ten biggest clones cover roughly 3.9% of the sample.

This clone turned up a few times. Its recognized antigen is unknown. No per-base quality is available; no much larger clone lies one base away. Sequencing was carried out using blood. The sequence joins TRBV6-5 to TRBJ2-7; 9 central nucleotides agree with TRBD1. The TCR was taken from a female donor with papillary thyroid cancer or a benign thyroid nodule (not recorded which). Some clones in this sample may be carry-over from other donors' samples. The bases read TGTGCCAGCAGTACCGACAGGGGGACGCGCTACGAGCAGTACTTC. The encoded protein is CASSTDRGTRYEQYF.